These 8 T cell receptor beta chains originate from one sample sequenced in a study of blood T cells in healthy people across ages. Sample-barcoded 5' priming and a J-beta primer mix drove a second PCR of 7 to 11 cycles. Each CDR3 protein gets one entry after TCRdb re-called the 5' RACE reads with MiXCR. The sample consists of hundreds of thousands of distinct CDR3 sequences, 49% of them appearing once. Sequencing was done on a sample of blood. The source is an older woman in good health.

The J gene is TRBJ2-1, the V gene TRBV6-2 or TRBV6-3; D gene ambiguous. Germline lookup yields CDR1 MNHEY and CDR2 SVGEGT. Trimming shortened V by 0 bases and J by 2 bases, and 11 bases separated the two germline ends. There are 16 residues in the CDR3. The chain's CDR3 is CASSYSAKVPYNEQFF. CDR3 nucleotides: TGTGCCAGCAGTTACTCCGCTAAGGTCCCCTACAATGAGCAGTTCTTC.

The J gene is TRBJ1-4, the V gene TRBV3-1, with a possible D match to TRBD1 (6 bases). The CDR3 loop spans 15 amino acids. Germline CDR1 reads LGHDT; CDR2 reads YNNKEL (reference sequence). V lost 3 bases, J lost 6 bases, and 14 bases lay in between. The CDR3 coding sequence is TGTGCCAGCAGCCACTGGACAGCCGTAGATGAAAAACTGTTTTTT. Translated: CASSHWTAVDEKLFF.

This chain uses TRBV28 with TRBJ2-7; 8 bases are a match to TRBD1. CDR1 is MDHEN, CDR2 SYDVKM, per germline. V shed 6 bases and J 7 bases; nucleotides not matched to a gene: 8. The length of the CDR3 is 13 residues. The CDR3 is CASRPQGVREQYF. CDR3 coding DNA: TGTGCCAGCAGGCCACAGGGGGTGCGGGAGCAGTACTTC.

The sample holds a few counts of this clonotype. V is TRBV5-1 and J is TRBJ1-2; 8 positions agree with TRBD1. Germline CDR1 SGHRS, CDR2 YFSETQ. The CDR3 runs to 16 residues. J was trimmed by 4 bases and V by 0 bases; bases with no gene match: 8. The CDR3 is CASSLDRTGRGYGYTF. The CDR3 DNA follows: TGCGCCAGCAGCTTGGATCGGACAGGGAGAGGCTATGGCTACACCTTC.

Note on this clonotype: The junction departs from germline at one end; a sequencing error may be responsible. V and J are TRBV28 and TRBJ2-5; D unresolved. This CDR3 contains 13 residues. The germline CDR1 and CDR2 sequences are MDHEN and SYDVKM. The CDR3 spells CASSSTIQEAQYF. Here the CDR3 DNA reads TGTGCCAGCAGTTCGACCATCCAAGAGGCCCAGTACTTC.

This chain uses TRBV4-2 with TRBJ1-6, with D possibly being TRBD1 (6 bases). V lost 5 bases, J lost 9 bases, and 20 bases lay in between. Germline V lookup: CDR1 LGHNA, CDR2 YNFKEQ. CDR3 length: 16 residues. CDR3 nucleotide sequence: TGTGCCAGCAGCTTGCAGTCCGGGACATCCGCTTCACCCCTCCACTTT. Its protein is CASSLQSGTSASPLHF.

This clonotype was seen repeatedly, ten times or more. The chain employs TRBV20-1 and TRBJ2-7, with D tentatively TRBD1 or TRBD2 (5 bases each). CDR3 length: 13 residues. V lost 4 bases and J lost 2, with 12 bases in between. Per germline, CDR1 DFQATT and CDR2 SNEGSKA (reference sequence). The CDR3 nucleotides are TGCAGTGCTACTAGCAGGGACCCCTACGAGCAGTACTTC. Amino acids: CSATSRDPYEQYF.

This clonotype was recorded only once. The V and J genes are TRBV29-1 and TRBJ1-1, with 8 bases fitting TRBD1. The length of the CDR3 is 14 residues. Germline V gene sequence: CDR1 SQVTM, CDR2 ANQGSEA. The V segment lost 6 bases and the J segment 5 bases; nucleotides outside the gene matches: 11. CDR3 nucleotides: TGCAGCGTCGCAAACGGACAGGGTGCGACTGAAGCTTTCTTT. This sequence encodes CSVANGQGATEAFF.